The T cell receptor beta chain described here comes from a study of blood T cells in healthy people across ages. The authors ran a second PCR of about 7 to 11 cycles using a sample-barcoded 5' primer and a J-beta primer mix. TCRdb analysed the 5' RACE reads with MiXCR anew, one entry per CDR3 protein. The repertoire consists of 750,000 to 950,000 distinct CDR3 sequences, with about 29% occurring once and the leading ten covering around 9.6%. Trimming shortened V by 6 bases and J by 0 bases, and 8 bases separated the two germline ends. This CDR3 region has 13 residues. Germline loops: CDR1 MDHEN, CDR2 SYDVKM. This clonotype was observed a handful of times. This sample was also put to use in a study of T cells of mothers and their children.

Sequencing was carried out using blood. The chain recombines TRBV28 with TRBJ1-1, with D hard to call. This receptor was obtained from a middle-aged woman in good health. This CDR3 is CASRLRMNTEAFF. The CDR3 DNA follows: TGTGCCAGCAGACTTAGAATGAACACTGAAGCTTTCTTT.